This passage covers 32 T cell receptor beta chains from one sample sequenced in a study of blood T cell repertoires in COVID-19. The table came from immunoSEQ multiplex PCR; TCRdb's copy has only in-frame clones and leaves some out. The sample has 350,000 to 400,000 clones; roughly nine tenths are singletons. Sample: PBMCs or T cells enriched from blood (not recorded which). These receptors all come from a young man who had recovered from COVID-19.

This chain links TRBV25-1 with TRBJ2-7; 13 bases line up with TRBD2. The V and J ends lost 6 bases and 2 bases, in that order; junction bases with no gene match: 4. The CDR3 is made up of 15 amino acids. CDR1 and CDR2 from the germline V gene are MGHDK and SYGVNS. CDR3 sequence (DNA): TGTGCCAGCAGGCCGACTAGCGGGAGGACCTACGAGCAGTACTTC. Translation gives CASRPTSGRTYEQYF.

The chain links TRBV7-9 to TRBJ1-2; D might be TRBD1 (5 bases). Between the trimmed V and J ends, which lost 5 bases and 4 bases, there was a span of 20 bases. Germline V CDR1 and CDR2: SEHNR, FQNEAQ (reference sequence). This CDR3 has 16 amino acids. Here the CDR3 reads CASSPTGTGTGYGYTF. The CDR3 nucleotides read TGTGCCAGCAGCCCAACCGGGACTGGAACAGGCTATGGCTACACCTTC.

CDR3 coding DNA: TGTGCCAGCATGGGGAGGGGTTCACCCCTCCACTTT. Amino acids: CASMGRGSPLHF. The V gene is TRBV6-5, the J gene TRBJ1-6; D is perhaps TRBD1 (5 bases). Trimming left V 7 bases short and J 9 bases short, with 10 bases between. This CDR3 region has 12 residues. Germline-derived CDR1 and CDR2 are MNHEY and SVGAGI.

The CDR3 nucleotides read TGCGCCAGCAGCCTAATAGGGACAGGGGACGCTGAAGCTTTCTTT. Its translation is CASSLIGTGDAEAFF. The chain recombines TRBV4-1 with TRBJ1-1, with 10 bases matching TRBD1. The CDR3 covers 15 residues. Germline CDR1 is MGHRA and CDR2 is YSYEKL. V lost 4 bases and J lost 6; bases outside the gene matches: 8.

The rearrangement uses TRBV12-2 and TRBJ1-1; the D call of TRBD1 is as the table states it, not checked on the DNA. TRBV12-2 is assigned pseudogene status. The CDR3 runs 15 residues. The CDR3 coding sequence is TGTGCAAGTCGCCCCGGGCCAGGGTCGGGCACTGAAGCTTTCTTT. Protein: CASRPGPGSGTEAFF.

The genes are TRBV18 and TRBJ1-2; D perhaps matches TRBD1 (5 bases). V lost 4 bases to trimming and J lost 6 bases, with 12 bases between them. CDR1 and CDR2 from the germline V gene are KGHSH and LQKENI. This CDR3 has 13 residues. CDR3 sequence: CASSLPRAHGYTF. For the CDR3, the DNA is TGTGCCAGCTCACTCCCCAGGGCTCATGGCTACACCTTC.

This clone was seen once. J is TRBJ1-6 and V is TRBV6-5; D perhaps matches TRBD1 (5 bases). V was pared by 5 bases and J by 5 bases, with 7 bases between. Germline CDR1 and CDR2: MNHEY and SVGAGI. The CDR3 runs 13 residues. CDR3 nucleotide sequence: TGTGCCAGCAGTAGACAGAATAATTCACCCCTCCACTTT. As protein: CASSRQNNSPLHF.

The rearrangement links TRBV7-9 to TRBJ2-4; tentative D call: TRBD2 (5 bases). The CDR3 has 14 amino acids. The ends were cut back, 2 bases at V and 2 bases at J, with 7 bases in the middle. Germline V gives CDR1 SEHNR, CDR2 FQNEAQ (reference sequence). The CDR3 protein is CASSLRGTKNIQYF. The CDR3 region has the DNA TGTGCCAGCAGCTTACGAGGGACCAAAAACATTCAGTACTTC.

J is TRBJ2-7 and V is TRBV6-5; a weak D match, TRBD2 (6 bases). The CDR3 sequence is 14 residues long. Germline CDR1 reads MNHEY; CDR2 reads SVGAGI. V lost 8 bases, J lost 1 base, and 15 bases lay in between. The CDR3 loop reads CASRIGSGSYEQYF. In nucleotides, the CDR3 is TGTGCCAGCCGTATCGGGAGCGGGTCCTACGAGCAGTACTTC.

CDR3 amino acids: CASSLDRTYSGNTIYF. The CDR3 nucleotides are TGTGCCAGCAGCTTGGACAGAACTTACTCTGGAAACACCATATATTTT. The chain is built from TRBV5-4 and TRBJ1-3; D remains unclear. This CDR3 contains 16 residues. Germline loops: CDR1 SGHNT, CDR2 YYREEE (reference sequence). V lost 0 bases and J lost 0, with 10 bases in between.

This clone has a single count. This chain uses TRBV5-1 with TRBJ1-1, with TRBD1 matching over 12 bases. V gave up 3 bases and J gave up 5 bases; unmatched junction bases: 8. Germline CDR1 is SGHRS and CDR2 is YFSETQ. The CDR3 totals 16 residues. The DNA for the CDR3 is TGCGCCAGCAGCTCATTGGGACAGGGGGCATTGACTGAAGCTTTCTTT. Protein product: CASSSLGQGALTEAFF.

The V and J genes are TRBV19 and TRBJ2-7; D is perhaps TRBD1 (5 bases). Germline V lookup: CDR1 LNHDA, CDR2 SQIVND (reference sequence). There are 12 residues in the CDR3. V was pared by 3 bases and J by 6 bases, with 9 bases between. CDR3 DNA: TGTGCCAGTAGTATTCCAACAGGCGAGCAGTACTTC. Its translation is CASSIPTGEQYF.

The sample holds one count of this clone. V usage is TRBV11-3 and J usage is TRBJ2-3, with 9 bases matching TRBD2. Unmatched junction bases numbered 8, after V lost 3 bases and J lost 7 bases. The CDR3 is 15 residues long. The germline V gene has CDR1 SGHNT and CDR2 YENEEA. CDR3 sequence: CASSFAGGPFNTQYF. The CDR3 DNA is TGTGCCAGCAGCTTCGCGGGGGGGCCGTTTAATACGCAGTATTTT.

This sequence joins TRBV12-3 or TRBV12-4 and TRBJ1-5; D is unclear. The CDR3 consists of 13 residues. V was clipped by 4 bases and J by 7 bases, with 11 bases between them. CDR3 nucleotide sequence: TGTGCCAGCAGTTCCGCGGGTGAACAGCCCCAGCATTTT. Its translation: CASSSAGEQPQHF.

This clone was counted only a few times. The chain combines TRBV7-2 with TRBJ2-1; the match to TRBD2 covers 11 bases. From germline, CDR1 is SGHTA and CDR2 FQGNSA. With 8 bases clipped from V and 7 bases from J, the junction kept 7 bases outside the gene matches. The CDR3 is 14 amino acids. The CDR3 nucleotides are TGTGCCAGCGGTGTAGCGGGAGGGGGAAATGAGCAGTTCTTC. Protein product: CASGVAGGGNEQFF.

V is TRBV9 and J is TRBJ2-7; 7 positions match TRBD2. The CDR3 runs to 15 residues. The J segment lost 0 bases and the V segment lost 3 bases, leaving 6 bases of the junction unmatched. From germline, CDR1 is SGDLS and CDR2 YYNGEE. Here the CDR3 reads CASSEGLVSSYEQYF. The CDR3 DNA reads as TGTGCCAGCAGCGAAGGACTAGTCAGCTCCTACGAGCAGTACTTC.

For this clone: A junction end diverges from the germline sequence, so it may reflect a read error. V is TRBV2 and J is TRBJ2-4; D remains ambiguous. The CDR3 runs to 14 residues. Germline assignment: CDR1 SNHLY and CDR2 FYNNEI. The CDR3 reads CASSDFRQWPDSNF. The CDR3 DNA sequence: TGTGCCAGCAGTGATTTTCGGCAGTGGCCCGACTCAAACTTC.

The chain employs TRBV3-1 (or the pseudogene TRBV3-2) and TRBJ1-3; TRBD1 might be the D (5 bases). The CDR3 consists of 11 residues. Germline-derived CDR1 and CDR2 are LGHDT and YNNKEL (reference sequence). V dropped 4 bases and J dropped 9 bases, with 7 bases sitting between them. The CDR3 DNA follows: TGTGCCAGCAGCCTAGGGGCCACCATATATTTT. It encodes CASSLGATIYF.

The chain is built from TRBV15 and TRBJ2-5; the match to TRBD2 covers 7 bases. The J segment lost 7 bases and the V segment lost 0 bases, leaving 8 bases of the junction unmatched. The CDR3 runs to 15 residues. Germline V gene data show CDR1 as LNHNV and CDR2 as YYDKDF (reference sequence). This CDR3 reads CATSRDLGGSGTQYF. The DNA for the CDR3 is TGTGCCACCAGCAGAGATCTCGGCGGGAGTGGGACCCAGTACTTC.

This chain uses TRBV19 with TRBJ2-7; possibly TRBD1 for D (5 bases). From germline, CDR1 is LNHDA and CDR2 SQIVND (reference sequence). CDR3 length: 15 amino acids. The V end was cut by 5 bases, the J end by 3 bases, with 17 bases between. The CDR3 loop reads CASSSQQGVDYEQYF. The CDR3 DNA reads TGTGCCAGTAGTTCCCAGCAGGGTGTGGACTACGAGCAGTACTTC.

This clone was seen more than once but under ten times. The V call is TRBV6-4, the J call TRBJ2-7; 9 nucleotides agree with TRBD2. Germline V gene lookup returns CDR1 MRHNA and CDR2 SNTAGT. V was pared by 3 bases and J by 0 bases, with 0 bases of the junction left unmatched. This CDR3 has 14 residues. CDR3 protein: CASSEGLASYEQYF. DNA for the CDR3: TGTGCCAGCAGTGAGGGACTAGCCTCCTACGAGCAGTACTTC.

V is TRBV27 and J is TRBJ2-7; 7 bases map to TRBD1. Germline values: CDR1 MNHEY, CDR2 SMNVEV (reference sequence). The V segment lost 9 bases and the J segment 5 bases; nucleotides outside the gene matches: 4. There are 11 residues in the CDR3. CDR3 nucleotides: TGTGCCAGTTTTGACAGGGACGAGCAGTACTTC. Translation: CASFDRDEQYF.

This clone came up once. The CDR3, as DNA: TGTGCCACCATTTGGGACAGGGAAGCTTTCTTT. It translates to CATIWDREAFF. The chain is built from TRBV24-1 and TRBJ1-1; 8 bases fit TRBD1. CDR3 length equals 11 residues. Germline values: CDR1 KGHDR, CDR2 SFDVKD. With V trimmed by 8 bases and J by 8 bases, 3 bases remained unmatched.

The chain recombines TRBV7-3 with TRBJ2-3, with 8 bases identical to TRBD1. The CDR3 length is 15 residues. Germline CDR1 is SGHTA and CDR2 is FQGTGA. The V gene end was trimmed by 5 bases and the J gene end by 4 bases; junction bases not matched to a gene: 8. The CDR3 DNA is TGTGCCAGCAGCCCTAGGACAGGGTTGGCAGATACGCAGTATTTT. Its protein product is CASSPRTGLADTQYF.

This chain joins TRBV29-1 and TRBJ2-5; possibly TRBD1 for D (5 bases). Germline CDR1 is SQVTM and CDR2 is ANQGSEA. The V and J ends lost 4 bases and 7 bases respectively, with 13 bases between them. CDR3 length: 12 amino acids. DNA of the CDR3: TGCAGCGTTGTGGTGACAGCAGTGACCCAGTACTTC. This encodes CSVVVTAVTQYF. The variable domain in full, completed from reference TRBV29-1 and TRBJ2-5, reads SAVISQKPSRDICQRGTSLTIQCQVDSQVTMMFWYRQQPGQSLTLIATANQGSEATYESGFVIDKFPISRPNLTFSTLTVSNMSPEDSSIYLCSVVVTAVTQYFGPGTRLLVL.

The chain couples TRBV7-8 to TRBJ2-7, with 9 bases identical to TRBD2. The CDR3 has 19 residues. The V and J ends lost 3 bases and 0 bases, in that order; junction bases with no gene match: 15. In germline, CDR1 is SGHVS, CDR2 FQNEAQ. As DNA, the CDR3 is TGTGCCAGCAGCTTCGGACCCGGGACTAGCAGAAGACCCTCCTACGAGCAGTACTTC. Protein: CASSFGPGTSRRPSYEQYF.

The V gene is TRBV19, the J gene TRBJ2-7; D unresolved. Germline values: CDR1 LNHDA, CDR2 SQIVND (reference sequence). Trimming cost V 2 bases and J 3 bases, with 8 bases left between them. This CDR3 spans 13 amino acids. As DNA, the CDR3 is TGTGCCAGTAGTATAACGGTGATCTACGAGCAGTACTTC. This translates into CASSITVIYEQYF.

The chain carries TRBV7-3 and TRBJ2-5, with D possibly TRBD2 on 6 matching bases. Germline-derived CDR1 and CDR2 are SGHTA and FQGTGA. With 1 base removed from V and 5 bases from J, the gap between germline ends came to 8 bases. CDR3 length: 13 amino acids. The CDR3 bases are TGTGCCAGCAGCTTAAAGGCGGGGGAGACCCAGTACTTC. It encodes CASSLKAGETQYF.

The chain is built from TRBV13 and TRBJ2-7; 8 bases line up with TRBD2. V lost 3 bases, J lost 4 bases, and 2 bases stayed unmatched. CDR1 is PRHDT and CDR2 is FYEKMQ in the germline V gene (reference sequence). There are 13 residues in the CDR3. CDR3 coding DNA: TGTGCCAGCAGCTTCCGCGGGAGGTACGAGCAGTACTTC. This sequence encodes CASSFRGRYEQYF.

This chain joins TRBV4-1 and TRBJ2-5; 8 nucleotides line up with TRBD2. This CDR3 is 15 amino acids long. Germline V gene data show CDR1 as MGHRA and CDR2 as YSYEKL. V lost 1 base, J lost 0 bases, and 1 base stayed unmatched. CDR3 nucleotides: TGCGCCAGCAGCCAAGGGCGGGGGGACCAAGAGACCCAGTACTTC. Translated, it gives CASSQGRGDQETQYF.

V usage is TRBV27 and J usage is TRBJ2-1; 11 bases agree with TRBD2. Germline-derived CDR1 and CDR2 are MNHEY and SMNVEV (reference sequence). The CDR3 spans 18 residues. The junction had 9 bases not matched to a gene; V was cut back by 5 bases and J by 0 bases. This chain's CDR3 is CASSTLTSGGISYNEQFF. DNA of the CDR3: TGTGCCAGCAGTACATTAACTAGCGGGGGTATCTCCTACAATGAGCAGTTCTTC.

V is TRBV11-3 and J is TRBJ2-1; 9 bases are shared with TRBD2. V dropped 1 base and J dropped 0; count of bases not matched to a gene: 7. The CDR3 extends over 18 amino acids. The germline CDR1 and CDR2 sequences are SGHNT and YENEEA. The CDR3 region is CASSLGGSGSSSYNEQFF. In DNA form, the CDR3 reads TGTGCCAGCAGCTTAGGTGGTAGCGGGAGTAGCTCCTACAATGAGCAGTTCTTC. The complete variable domain, with remaining parts taken from reference TRBV11-3 and TRBJ2-1, reads EAGVVQSPRYKIIEKKQPVAFWCNPISGHNTLYWYLQNLGQGPELLIRYENEEAVDDSQLPKDRFSAERLKGVDSTLKIQPAELGDSAVYLCASSLGGSGSSSYNEQFFGPGTRLTVL.